These 25 T cell receptor beta chains came from one sample sequenced in a study of vaccination and CD4 T cells after COVID-19. Cultured CD4+ T-cell DNA underwent Oncomine TCR Beta short-read sequencing. TCRdb fed the PCR reads into MiXCR, producing one record per CDR3 protein. The sample lists fewer than 15,000 distinct CDR3 sequences, approximately 50% seen once, with 4.5% to 5.5% in the top ten. Their recognized antigens are unknown. Documented treatment: roughly ten-day PBMC culture with coronavirus spike peptide pools or control peptides (ViraFEST assay). The sequences come from CD4+ T cells from blood, cultured in vitro, collected before SARS-CoV-2 vaccination. These receptor sequences come from a human donor who had recovered from COVID-19.

This chain joins TRBV7-2 and TRBJ1-1; tentative D call: TRBD1 (5 bases). Trimming cost V 5 bases and J 3 bases, with 19 bases left between them. Germline V gene sequence: CDR1 SGHTA, CDR2 FQGNSA. There are 16 residues in the CDR3. In nucleotides, the CDR3 is TGTGCCAGCAGCCCCGGTCGGGGGGTGGGGTACACTGAAGCTTTCTTT. It specifies CASSPGRGVGYTEAFF.

This clonotype was picked up a small number of times. The rearrangement joins TRBV7-8 to TRBJ1-6; the match to TRBD1 covers 10 bases. Germline V gene data show CDR1 as SGHVS and CDR2 as FQNEAQ. The CDR3 has 15 amino acids. V was pared by 4 bases and J by 11 bases, with 8 bases of the junction left unmatched. The CDR3 here is CASSYSGTGEAPLHF. In DNA form, the CDR3 reads TGTGCCAGCAGCTACTCGGGGACAGGGGAGGCACCCCTCCACTTT.

This clonotype has a single count. The genes are TRBV6-5 and TRBJ2-7; D ambiguous. Trimming took 4 bases from V and 0 from J, leaving 7 bases between them. Germline V lookup: CDR1 MNHEY, CDR2 SVGAGI. The CDR3 is 13 amino acids. The CDR3 sequence: CASSFPGSYEQYF. The CDR3 coding sequence is TGTGCCAGCAGTTTCCCGGGCTCCTACGAGCAGTACTTC.

This clonotype was observed once. J is TRBJ1-1 and V is TRBV20-1; D is uncertain. The CDR3 runs 10 residues. Germline-derived CDR1 and CDR2 are DFQATT and SNEGSKA (reference sequence). Trimming shortened V by 6 bases and J by 6 bases, and 8 bases separated the two germline ends. This chain's CDR3 is CSASRAEAFF. CDR3 in DNA: TGCAGTGCGTCGAGGGCTGAAGCTTTCTTT.

The chain uses TRBV7-2 and TRBJ2-2, with D perhaps TRBD2 (5 bases). V was cut by 5 bases and J by 5 bases, with 9 bases left in between. From germline, CDR1 is SGHTA and CDR2 FQGNSA. This CDR3 is built from 13 residues. DNA of the CDR3: TGTGCCAGCAGCCTAGAGGGAACCGGGGAGCTGTTTTTT. Its translation: CASSLEGTGELFF. Using reference TRBV7-2 and TRBJ2-2 for the parts outside the CDR3, the full variable domain is GAGVSQSPSNKVTEKGKDVELRCDPISGHTALYWYRQSLGQGLEFLIYFQGNSAPDKSGLPSDRFSAERTGGSVSTLTIQRTQQEDSAVYLCASSLEGTGELFFGEGSRLTVL.

This chain uses TRBV30 with TRBJ1-1; 11 nucleotides line up with TRBD1. This CDR3 is built from 13 residues. From germline, CDR1 is GTSNPN and CDR2 SVGIG (reference sequence). J lost 8 bases, V lost 3 bases, and 5 bases had no gene match. The chain's CDR3 is CAWSRDRGKEAFF. As DNA, the CDR3 is TGTGCCTGGAGCCGGGACAGGGGGAAGGAAGCTTTCTTT.

The rearrangement uses TRBV19 and TRBJ2-1; 8 nucleotides agree with TRBD1. The CDR3 contains 15 residues. Looked up from germline, CDR1 is LNHDA and CDR2 is SQIVND (reference sequence). Trimming cost V 6 bases and J 8 bases; bases outside gene matches: 12. The CDR3 region has the DNA TGTGCCAGTAGCCTATCATGGACAGGGCCTCATGAGCAGTTCTTC. It is translated as CASSLSWTGPHEQFF. Full variable domain (rest looked up from reference TRBV19 and TRBJ2-1): DGGITQSPKYLFRKEGQNVTLSCEQNLNHDAMYWYRQDPGQGLRLIYYSQIVNDFQKGDIAEGYSVSREKKESFPLTVTSAQKNPTAFYLCASSLSWTGPHEQFFGPGTRLTVL.

This chain links TRBV5-1 with TRBJ1-3; D not resolved. CDR1 SGHRS and CDR2 YFSETQ come from the germline V gene. Deletions cut 0 bases from V and 0 bases from J, with 7 bases between. The CDR3 covers 15 residues. In DNA, the CDR3 is TGCGCCAGCAGCTTGGGGCAGACCTCTGGAAACACCATATATTTT. It translates to CASSLGQTSGNTIYF.

This sequence joins TRBV20-1 and TRBJ1-1; D gene ambiguous. Trimming took 2 bases from V and 3 from J, leaving 13 bases between them. Germline loops: CDR1 DFQATT, CDR2 SNEGSKA (reference sequence). This CDR3 region has 14 residues. CDR3 nucleotide sequence: TGCAGTGCTAGAACCCCCGGGCAGTACACTGAAGCTTTCTTT. Translation gives CSARTPGQYTEAFF.

This clonotype showed up just once. This rearrangement joins TRBV7-9 to TRBJ2-5; D unresolved. The germline V gene has CDR1 SEHNR and CDR2 FQNEAQ (reference sequence). V lost 3 bases and J 5 bases, leaving 19 bases between the germline ends. The CDR3 extends over 16 amino acids. CDR3 in DNA: TGTGCCAGCAGCTTTATGGGGATTCGGTCGTTGGAGACCCAGTACTTC. This translates into CASSFMGIRSLETQYF. Complete variable domain (other parts from reference TRBV7-9 and TRBJ2-5): DTGVSQNPRHKITKRGQNVTFRCDPISEHNRLYWYRQTLGQGPEFLTYFQNEAQLEKSRLLSDRFSAERPKGSFSTLEIQRTEQGDSAMYLCASSFMGIRSLETQYFGPGTRLLVL.

This clonotype was counted a few times. The chain has TRBV19 and TRBJ1-6; D call uncertain. CDR3 length: 14 residues. V lost 3 bases and J lost 1, with 4 bases in between. Per the germline V gene, CDR1 is LNHDA and CDR2 is SQIVND (reference sequence). CDR3 in amino acids: CASSMGSYNSPLHF. The CDR3 DNA reads as TGTGCCAGTAGTATGGGGTCCTATAATTCACCCCTCCACTTT.

This clonotype has a handful of counts. The rearrangement joins TRBV7-2 to TRBJ2-5, with 9 nucleotides matching TRBD1. V was clipped by 3 bases and J by 5 bases; unmatched bases: 7. Germline V gene sequence: CDR1 SGHTA, CDR2 FQGNSA. The CDR3 runs 15 residues. The CDR3 reads CASSFSTGGSETQYF. CDR3 nucleotides: TGTGCCAGCAGCTTTTCTACAGGGGGCAGTGAGACCCAGTACTTC.

The V call is TRBV24-1, the J call TRBJ2-5, with no clear D. The CDR3 length is 15 residues. Germline V lookup: CDR1 KGHDR, CDR2 SFDVKD. With 4 bases removed from V and 2 bases from J, the gap between germline ends came to 13 bases. DNA for the CDR3: TGTGCCACCAGTGACTCTCGGTGGGGACAAGAGACCCAGTACTTC. Translated, it gives CATSDSRWGQETQYF.

This clonotype has more than one count but fewer than ten. The chain recombines TRBV6-5 with TRBJ1-4, with 10 nucleotides matching TRBD1. The CDR3 length is 14 residues. CDR1 is MNHEY, CDR2 SVGAGI, per germline. With V trimmed by 4 bases and J by 8 bases, 4 bases remained unmatched. The CDR3 DNA reads TGTGCCAGCAGTTCCGACAGGGGGCAAGAAAAACTGTTTTTT. Amino acids: CASSSDRGQEKLFF.

This clonotype has a handful of counts. The CDR3: CASSRADTQYF. The CDR3 DNA reads TGTGCCAGCAGCCGGGCAGATACGCAGTATTTT. V usage is TRBV7-2 and J usage is TRBJ2-3; D is undetermined. This CDR3 spans 11 amino acids. Looked up from germline, CDR1 is SGHTA and CDR2 is FQGNSA. V was pared by 5 bases and J by 4 bases, with 4 bases between.

The V gene is TRBV30, the J gene TRBJ1-1; D may be TRBD1 (5 bases). The CDR3 has 13 amino acids. The germline V gene has CDR1 GTSNPN and CDR2 SVGIG (reference sequence). Trimming stripped 1 base from V and 1 base from J, with 7 bases between. The CDR3 is CAWSDQGNTEAFF. CDR3 nucleotides: TGTGCCTGGAGTGATCAGGGGAACACTGAAGCTTTCTTT.

This clonotype was seen a handful of times. J is TRBJ2-3 and V is TRBV19, with 8 nucleotides matching TRBD2. The germline V gene encodes CDR1 LNHDA and CDR2 SQIVND (reference sequence). Trimming cost V 6 bases and J 0 bases; bases outside gene matches: 5. The length of the CDR3 is 15 residues. DNA of the CDR3: TGTGCCAGTAGCTCCGGGAGGGGGAGCACAGATACGCAGTATTTT. This gives the protein CASSSGRGSTDTQYF.

On this clonotype itself: No conserved phenylalanine or tryptophan ends this CDR3, so it is likely a read error. This chain joins TRBV7-2 and TRBJ2-7; TRBD2 matches 8 bases. The J call is doubtful: the DNA matches TRBJ2-5 better. The CDR3 covers 15 residues. CDR1 SGHTA and CDR2 FQGNSA come from the germline V gene. In DNA, the CDR3 is TGTGCCAGCAGCTTAGGAGCGGGGGCCCAGTGGACCCAGTACTAC. It codes for CASSLGAGAQWTQYY.

The V call is TRBV6-2 or TRBV6-3, the J call TRBJ2-5; 8 bases match TRBD2. This CDR3 spans 13 amino acids. Germline trimming cut 6 bases from V and 5 bases from J; bases unmatched to any gene: 5. Looked up from germline, CDR1 is MNHEY and CDR2 is SVGEGT. The CDR3 DNA reads as TGTGCCAGCAGACCGAGCGGGGGCGAGACCCAGTACTTC. Protein product: CASRPSGGETQYF.

V usage is TRBV6-5 and J usage is TRBJ2-7; TRBD2 aligns across 7 bases. V was clipped by 0 bases and J by 5 bases; unmatched bases: 7. This CDR3 spans 15 amino acids. Looked up from germline, CDR1 is MNHEY and CDR2 is SVGAGI. The CDR3 here is CASSYSSLALNEQYF. CDR3 nucleotides: TGTGCCAGCAGTTACTCGTCACTAGCGCTCAACGAGCAGTACTTC.

V usage is TRBV19 and J usage is TRBJ1-5; perhaps TRBD1 as D (5 bases). The CDR3 is made up of 15 amino acids. Between the trimmed V and J ends, which lost 7 bases and 1 base, there was a span of 14 bases. CDR1 is LNHDA and CDR2 is SQIVND in the germline V gene (reference sequence). CDR3 DNA sequence: TGTGCCAGTACTTACAGGCGGGGAAGCAATCAGCCCCAGCATTTT. Protein sequence: CASTYRRGSNQPQHF.

The gene calls are TRBV29-1 and TRBJ2-7; D is possibly TRBD1 (6 bases). V was trimmed by 7 bases and J by 3 bases, leaving 10 bases between them. The CDR3 is 11 amino acids. Germline V gene lookup returns CDR1 SQVTM and CDR2 ANQGSEA. CDR3 loop: CSAGQLYEQYF. CDR3 coding DNA: TGCAGCGCCGGACAGCTCTACGAGCAGTACTTC.

The V call is TRBV27, the J call TRBJ2-3; D gene ambiguous. CDR3 size: 12 residues. Looked up from germline, CDR1 is MNHEY and CDR2 is SMNVEV (reference sequence). Trimming cost V 7 bases and J 5 bases, with 10 bases left between them. The CDR3 DNA follows: TGTGCCAGCATAGGTTTAGGAGATACGCAGTATTTT. It yields the protein CASIGLGDTQYF.

This rearrangement joins TRBV6-5 to TRBJ1-6; a possible D gene is TRBD1 (6 bases). The CDR3 spans 16 residues. V was pared by 2 bases and J by 8 bases, with 16 bases between. Germline V gene lookup returns CDR1 MNHEY and CDR2 SVGAGI. The chain's CDR3 is CASSYSLTGWDSPLHF. For the CDR3, the DNA is TGTGCCAGCAGTTACAGTTTGACAGGCTGGGATTCACCCCTCCACTTT.

This clonotype appeared once. The gene calls are TRBV18 and TRBJ1-2, with 9 nucleotides matching TRBD1. The CDR3 consists of 14 residues. Trimming at V came to 2 bases and at J to 8 bases, leaving 6 bases not matched to a gene. Germline V CDR1 and CDR2: KGHSH, LQKENI. The DNA for the CDR3 is TGTGCCAGCTCACCAGTGGGACAGGGAGGGGGCTACACCTTC. This encodes CASSPVGQGGGYTF. Together with reference TRBV18 and TRBJ1-2, the CDR3 gives the full variable domain: NAGVMQNPRHLVRRRGQEARLRCSPMKGHSHVYWYRQLPEEGLKFMVYLQKENIIDESGMPKERFSAEFPKEGPSILRIQQVVRGDSAAYFCASSPVGQGGGYTFGSGTRLTVV.